The subject of this entry is one T cell receptor (beta chain). Sequenced by immunoSEQ multiplex PCR; TCRdb stores in-frame clones only, minus some. The sample includes under 50,000 clones, approximately 79% of them seen just once. The sample belongs to a study of radiotherapy plus CTLA-4 blockade in lung cancer. About the study: Disease control was present in under 35% of patients, and objective responses in roughly 17%.

Those patients who had chemo-refractory metastatic non-small-cell lung cancer were given focal radiation along with CTLA-4 blockade through ipilimumab. Material: peripheral blood, obtained from a patient treated with radiotherapy plus ipilimumab. The sequence came from a human donor with non-small cell lung cancer that progressed on radiotherapy plus ipilimumab.

CDR3 in amino acids: CASSRDRQGGGYTF. CDR3 coding DNA: TGTGCCAGCAGCCGGGACAGGCAGGGTGGTGGCTACACCTTC. The V gene is TRBV27, the J gene TRBJ1-2; TRBD1 aligns across 8 bases. CDR1 is MNHEY, CDR2 SMNVEV, per germline (reference sequence). V was clipped by 6 bases and J by 7 bases; unmatched bases: 10. The CDR3 has 14 residues.